Detailed here is one T cell receptor beta chain. The data originate from a study of blood T cell repertoires in COVID-19. Study as a whole: Sites across the United States, Italy and Spain contributed samples from acute and convalescent COVID-19. Sample material is recorded as cDNA or gDNA derived from T cells, B-cell-depleted T cells, or PBMCs.

In the authors' methods: From reference gene primer amplification, estimates of nucleated cell counts were derived. Generated by immunoSEQ multiplex PCR, the TCRdb table keeps only in-frame clones and is missing some. Clone size and V and J calls were adopted from that table, with D and trimming inferred from the DNA. Of about 78,000 clones listed, around nine tenths are singletons. Germline CDR1 is LGHNA and CDR2 is YSLEER. The CDR3 contains 15 residues. Deletions cut 0 bases from V and 3 bases from J, with 11 bases between. The sequencing sample was made of peripheral blood. This receptor was taken from a woman aged 60-75 years with acute or convalescent COVID-19. The genes are TRBV4-3 and TRBJ1-2; D gene uncertain. The CDR3, as DNA: TGCGCCAGCAGCCAAGATGTGAGGGCCGACTATGGCTACACCTTC. It codes for CASSQDVRADYGYTF.